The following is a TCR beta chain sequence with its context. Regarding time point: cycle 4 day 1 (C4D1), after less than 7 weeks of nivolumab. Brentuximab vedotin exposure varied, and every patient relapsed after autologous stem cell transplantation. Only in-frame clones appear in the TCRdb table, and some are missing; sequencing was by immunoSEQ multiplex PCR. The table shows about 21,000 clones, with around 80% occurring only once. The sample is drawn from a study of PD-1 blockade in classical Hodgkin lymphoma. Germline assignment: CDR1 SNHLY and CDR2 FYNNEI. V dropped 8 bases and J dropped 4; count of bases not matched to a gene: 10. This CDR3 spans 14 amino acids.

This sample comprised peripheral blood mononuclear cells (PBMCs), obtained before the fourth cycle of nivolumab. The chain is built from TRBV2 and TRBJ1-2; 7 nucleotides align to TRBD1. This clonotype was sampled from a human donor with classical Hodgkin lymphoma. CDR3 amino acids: CASGRQGLGYGYTF. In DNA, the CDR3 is TGTGCCAGCGGACGACAGGGACTTGGCTATGGCTACACCTTC.